This T cell receptor beta chain was profiled in a study of cytomegalovirus exposure and HLA in healthy donors. General study points: Later, an analysis found that TCR clusters from the first cohort tended to co-occur in the approximately 130 validation repertoires. It was 150 to 200 TCR beta chains that were listed as cytomegalovirus-associated. Many donors carried some public TCRs, although rarity characterized most TCR sequences.

An approximately 120-subject validation cohort, separate from the 666-subject first cohort, supplied the donors. The V gene's germline CDR1 is MGHRA and CDR2 YSYEKL. J was trimmed by 4 bases and V by 8 bases; bases with no gene match: 10. CDR3 length: 16 residues. TCRdb's copy holds only in-frame clones and misses some; the assay was immunoSEQ multiplex PCR. There are about 160,000 clones in the sample; roughly 90% occur only once, and 10% lies in the top ten. To note about this clone: Its antigen remains unidentified.

The J gene is TRBJ1-5, the V gene TRBV4-1, with 11 nucleotides matching TRBD1. Material for sequencing was PBMCs. This clonotype was sampled from a young woman in good health and CMV-seropositive. CDR3 residues: CASQSRDRGYNQPQHF. The CDR3 DNA reads TGCGCCAGCCAAAGCCGGGACAGGGGGTATAATCAGCCCCAGCATTTT.